The rows below give T cell receptor beta chains drawn from one sample of a study of siplizumab effects on memory and regulatory T cells. Assay: immunoSEQ multiplex PCR; the TCRdb copy retains only in-frame clones and omits some. The sample consists of 95,000 to 110,000 clones, about 93% of them appearing once. Sequencing input: Tregs sorted from blood. These receptors all stem from a human donor in good health. Each CDR3 is given with its conserved first and last residue. Fields, in order: D gene, V gene, clone size, J gene, CDR3 DNA, CDR3 protein. A D gene is named only where the DNA matches it firmly. Clone size appears in some rows only: once, few, many, or a class for an expanded clone.

D: TRBD1; V: TRBV5-1; size: -; J: TRBJ2-5; DNA: TGCGCCAGCAGCCCTGGGACAGGGTGGGAGACCCAGTACTTC; CDR3: CASSPGTGWETQYF
D: TRBD1; V: TRBV29-1; size: -; J: TRBJ2-7; DNA: TGCAGCGTTGTGGTGCCCGGACAGGCCTCCGAGCAGTACTTC; CDR3: CSVVVPGQASEQYF
D: -; V: TRBV2; size: -; J: TRBJ1-2; DNA: TGTGCCAGCGCCTATCGTGGTGGAGTCTATGGCTACACCTTC; CDR3: CASAYRGGVYGYTF
D: -; V: TRBV6-1; size: -; J: TRBJ1-5; DNA: TGTGCCAGCACAGCGGGGGATCATCAGCCCCAGCATTTT; CDR3: CASTAGDHQPQHF
D: TRBD1; V: TRBV30; size: -; J: TRBJ2-7; DNA: TGTGCCTGGGCCGGGACAGCCTCCTACGAGCAGTACTTC; CDR3: CAWAGTASYEQYF
D: TRBD1; V: TRBV4-1; size: few; J: TRBJ1-1; DNA: TGCGCCAGCAGCCGGGGGACAGGGATGACTGAAGCTTTCTTT; CDR3: CASSRGTGMTEAFF
D: -; V: TRBV6-1; size: -; J: TRBJ1-4; DNA: TGTGCCAGCAGTGTGGGGAGGGTTACTAATGAAAAACTGTTTTTT; CDR3: CASSVGRVTNEKLFF
D: TRBD1; V: TRBV4-1; size: once; J: TRBJ1-2; DNA: TGCGCCAGCAGCCAAGTCGCGACAGGGGACTATGGCTACACCTTC; CDR3: CASSQVATGDYGYTF
D: -; V: TRBV11-2; size: -; J: TRBJ2-6; DNA: TGTGCCAGCAGCTTATACCCCGGGCCCGGGGCCAACGTCCTGACTTTC; CDR3: CASSLYPGPGANVLTF
D: -; V: TRBV5-4; size: once; J: TRBJ2-5; DNA: TGTGCCAGCAGCTTGGTAGGGGCCCAAGAGACCCAGTACTTC; CDR3: CASSLVGAQETQYF
D: -; V: TRBV5-1; size: -; J: TRBJ1-4; DNA: TGCGCCAGCAGCTTGGAGGCCAGTACGTACTCTAATGAAAAACTGTTTTTT; CDR3: CASSLEASTYSNEKLFF
D: TRBD2; V: TRBV6-5; size: -; J: TRBJ2-7; DNA: TGTGCCAGCAGTTACTTGGGGACTACCTACGAGCAGTACTTC; CDR3: CASSYLGTTYEQYF
D: -; V: TRBV5-1; size: -; J: TRBJ1-3; DNA: TGCGCCAGCAGCTCCGGACGAGCGGGGGCTGGAAACACCATATATTTT; CDR3: CASSSGRAGAGNTIYF
D: -; V: TRBV28; size: -; J: TRBJ2-7; DNA: TGTGCCAGCAGGAGATCCTACGAGCAGTACTTC; CDR3: CASRRSYEQYF
D: TRBD2; V: TRBV5-1; size: -; J: TRBJ2-7; DNA: TGCGCCAGCAGCCGCCAGACTAGCGGGAGTTTTTACGAGCAGTACTTC; CDR3: CASSRQTSGSFYEQYF
D: -; V: TRBV29-1; size: -; J: TRBJ1-2; DNA: TGCAGCGTTGTTGGAGGGGATGGCTACACCTTC; CDR3: CSVVGGDGYTF
D: -; V: TRBV7-2; size: -; J: TRBJ2-7; DNA: TGTGCCAGCAGCTTAGTACGGTACGAGCAGTACTTC; CDR3: CASSLVRYEQYF
D: -; V: TRBV30; size: -; J: TRBJ2-2; DNA: TGTGCCTGGAGTGTCGAGCTCACCGGGGAGCTGTTTTTT; CDR3: CAWSVELTGELFF
D: -; V: TRBV10-3; size: few; J: TRBJ1-2; DNA: TGTGCCATCAGTGAGTCCGGGCTTGGCTACACCTTC; CDR3: CAISESGLGYTF
D: -; V: TRBV7-8; size: -; J: TRBJ2-7; DNA: TGTGCCAGCAGCTTAGCGGCCAGGAGCTCCTACGAGCAGTACTTC; CDR3: CASSLAARSSYEQYF
D: -; V: TRBV6-5; size: -; J: TRBJ1-1; DNA: TGTGCCAGCAGCTCAGCGGGCACTGAAGCTTTCTTT; CDR3: CASSSAGTEAFF
D: TRBD2; V: TRBV6-1; size: -; J: TRBJ2-3; DNA: TGTGCCAGCAGTGAACTTTGGGGGGGAGATACGCAGTATTTT; CDR3: CASSELWGGDTQYF
D: -; V: TRBV6-6; size: -; J: TRBJ1-2; DNA: TGTGCCAGCAGTCAAAGGACAGACTATGGCTACACCTTC; CDR3: CASSQRTDYGYTF
D: -; V: TRBV4-1; size: few; J: TRBJ1-6; DNA: TGCGCCAGCAGCCCGGGACGGATCCTTAATTCACCCCTCCACTTT; CDR3: CASSPGRILNSPLHF
D: -; V: TRBV6-1; size: -; J: TRBJ1-1; DNA: TGTGCCAGCAGTGAAGCTATCTGGCCACGGACTGAAGCTTTCTTT; CDR3: CASSEAIWPRTEAFF
D: -; V: TRBV19; size: -; J: TRBJ2-6; DNA: TGTGCCAGTAGTAGCTTCGGGACCGCCGAAGGGGCCAACGTCCTGACTTTC; CDR3: CASSSFGTAEGANVLTF
D: -; V: TRBV5-1; size: -; J: TRBJ1-2; DNA: TGCGCCAGCAGCTTGGGTTTGCGGGATGGCTACACCTTC; CDR3: CASSLGLRDGYTF
D: -; V: TRBV5-4; size: -; J: TRBJ2-7; DNA: TGTGCCAGCAGCTTCCCGGGCCGCACGGCGAACGAGCAGTACTTC; CDR3: CASSFPGRTANEQYF
D: -; V: TRBV7-9; size: -; J: TRBJ2-1; DNA: TGTGCCAGCAGCTTCGGCGGGGACGAGCAGTTCTTC; CDR3: CASSFGGDEQFF
D: -; V: TRBV27; size: once; J: TRBJ2-7; DNA: TGTGCCAGCAGTTTCCGGAGGGGCGAGCAGTACTTC; CDR3: CASSFRRGEQYF
D: -; V: TRBV7-9; size: -; J: TRBJ2-7; DNA: TGTGCCAGCAGCCTCCGGACCGATACCTACGAGCAGTACTTC; CDR3: CASSLRTDTYEQYF
D: -; V: TRBV5-1; size: -; J: TRBJ1-1; DNA: TGCGCCAGCAGCTCCGGACTGTTGGCTTTCTTT; CDR3: CASSSGLLAFF